The TCR beta chain under discussion was sequenced for a study of cytomegalovirus exposure and HLA in healthy donors. General study points: Earlier results showed most TCR beta V segments being productive about 87% or about 30% of the time.

The CDR3 spans 14 residues. The V segment lost 4 bases and the J segment 9 bases; nucleotides outside the gene matches: 11. The germline V gene has CDR1 GTSNPN and CDR2 SVGIG (reference sequence). The PCR contained 60 Vbeta and 13 Jbeta primers. Profiling relied on immunoSEQ multiplex PCR, and the TCRdb table lists in-frame clones only, not all of them. The sample consists of tens of thousands of clones, more than 60% of them appearing once. As regards this clone: Its matching antigen is unknown.

This receptor was identified in a woman aged 40 to 49 in good health and CMV-seropositive. The sample consisted of PBMCs. This chain joins TRBV30 and TRBJ2-1, with 8 bases that match TRBD1. The CDR3 DNA sequence: TGTGCCTGGACCCCGGGACAGGTGGTTCTTGAGCAGTTCTTC. Protein: CAWTPGQVVLEQFF.